Following are 21 T cell receptor beta chains from one sample sequenced in a study of T cells after yellow fever vaccination. TCRdb reanalysed the 5' RACE reads using MiXCR and keeps one entry per CDR3 protein. The data show 350,000 to 450,000 distinct CDR3 sequences, 18% seen once. The sequencing here drew on PBMCs, taken before the yellow fever booster vaccination. These TCRs come from a man younger than 35 who received the YFV17D yellow fever vaccine.

V is TRBV7-8 and J is TRBJ1-1, with no clear D. V lost 0 bases and J lost 6, with 11 bases in between. In germline, CDR1 is SGHVS, CDR2 FQNEAQ. This CDR3 contains 14 residues. CDR3 DNA: TGTGCCAGCAGCTTAGCGCCATTTGGGCCTGAAGCTTTCTTT. Residues: CASSLAPFGPEAFF. The full variable domain, its missing parts supplied by reference TRBV7-8 and TRBJ1-1, is GAGVSQSPRYKVAKRGQDVALRCDPISGHVSLFWYQQALGQGPEFLTYFQNEAQLDKSGLPSDRFFAERPEGSVSTLKIQRTQQEDSAVYLCASSLAPFGPEAFFGQGTRLTVV.

The rearrangement links TRBV5-4 to TRBJ2-4; TRBD2 matches at 7 bases. CDR1 is SGHNT and CDR2 is YYREEE in the germline V gene (reference sequence). V was pared by 4 bases and J by 0 bases, with 7 bases of the junction left unmatched. CDR3 length equals 16 residues. The CDR3, as DNA: TGTGCCAGCAGCGATCCTAGCGGTCTAGCCAAAAACATTCAGTACTTC. Protein: CASSDPSGLAKNIQYF.

This clonotype showed up just a few times. The chain has TRBV27 and TRBJ2-5, with 13 bases that match TRBD2. V shed 5 bases, J shed 11 bases, and the junction held 8 bases outside the gene matches. Germline V gene sequence: CDR1 MNHEY, CDR2 SMNVEV (reference sequence). The CDR3 is made up of 14 amino acids. The CDR3 bases are TGTGCCAGCAGTCCTGGACTAGCGGGGGCCCCTCAGTACTTC. Translated: CASSPGLAGAPQYF.

In its sample, this clonotype was seen a few times. V gene TRBV18 combines with J gene TRBJ2-3, with TRBD2 identical over 13 bases. This CDR3 is 18 amino acids long. Trimming removed 6 bases from V and 2 bases from J; junction bases left unmatched: 11. Germline loops: CDR1 KGHSH, CDR2 LQKENI. The CDR3 here is CASSLYETSGGTTDTQYF. In DNA, the CDR3 is TGTGCCAGCTCCCTGTACGAGACTAGCGGGGGGACCACAGATACGCAGTATTTT.

In DNA, the CDR3 is TGCGCCAGCAGCTACGTCCCGATCGGGAGGGACGAGCAGTACTTC. Amino acid sequence: CASSYVPIGRDEQYF. V gene TRBV4-3 combines with J gene TRBJ2-7, with 8 bases fitting TRBD2. CDR1 is LGHNA and CDR2 is YSLEER in the germline V gene. The trim removed 5 bases at V and 5 bases at J, leaving 11 bases unmatched. There are 15 residues in the CDR3.

This clonotype has at least ten counts. The CDR3 loop is CASSPGQGTDTQYF. The CDR3 DNA reads TGCGCCAGCAGCCCGGGACAGGGCACAGATACGCAGTATTTT. The V and J genes are TRBV5-1 and TRBJ2-3; 8 bases map to TRBD1. After removal of 4 bases from V and 1 base from J, the junction contained 2 bases not matched to a gene. Germline V CDR1 and CDR2: SGHRS, YFSETQ. The CDR3 contains 14 residues.

This clonotype was seen a handful of times. J is TRBJ2-1 and V is TRBV7-2; 9 bases map to TRBD2. CDR3 length: 14 amino acids. V was pared by 5 bases and J by 8 bases, with 7 bases of the junction left unmatched. The V gene's germline CDR1 is SGHTA and CDR2 FQGNSA. This CDR3 reads CASSLQGTSYEQFF. In nucleotides, the CDR3 is TGTGCCAGCAGCCTACAGGGGACTAGCTATGAGCAGTTCTTC.

The chain employs TRBV20-1 and TRBJ1-1; D might be TRBD1 (5 bases). The ends were cut back, 0 bases at V and 1 base at J, with 9 bases in the middle. This CDR3 has 14 residues. Germline CDR1 is DFQATT and CDR2 is SNEGSKA (reference sequence). This CDR3 reads CSARDFGQNTEAFF. In DNA, the CDR3 is TGCAGTGCTAGAGATTTCGGACAGAACACTGAAGCTTTCTTT.

The chain combines TRBV19 with TRBJ1-2; 12 nucleotides match TRBD1. The CDR3 loop spans 14 amino acids. V shed 3 bases and J 7 bases; nucleotides not matched to a gene: 3. Germline CDR1 reads LNHDA; CDR2 reads SQIVND (reference sequence). CDR3 sequence: CASSIGTGGIGYTF. CDR3 DNA sequence: TGTGCCAGTAGTATTGGGACAGGGGGCATTGGCTACACCTTC.

A few counts support this clonotype. The gene calls are TRBV10-2 and TRBJ2-3, with TRBD2 as a possible D gene (6 bases). The CDR3 extends over 15 amino acids. Germline CDR1 is WSHSY and CDR2 is SAAADI. Trimming stripped 6 bases from V and 1 base from J, with 14 bases between. The CDR3 nucleotides are TGCGCCAGCAGCATAGGGACTGGAGGCACAGATACGCAGTATTTT. Translation: CASSIGTGGTDTQYF.

The chain links TRBV7-2 to TRBJ2-4, with TRBD2 matching 7 bases. The germline V gene encodes CDR1 SGHTA and CDR2 FQGNSA. Trimming removed 1 base from V and 2 bases from J; junction bases left unmatched: 8. The length of the CDR3 is 17 residues. CDR3 DNA: TGTGCCAGCAGCTTAGGGGAGGGGCTCGTTACCAAAAACATTCAGTACTTC. It translates to CASSLGEGLVTKNIQYF.

In its sample, this clonotype was seen a few times. The chain employs TRBV6-5 and TRBJ2-7; weak D call: TRBD1 (6 bases). The V gene's germline CDR1 is MNHEY and CDR2 SVGAGI. The CDR3 sequence is 14 residues long. The ends were cut back, 0 bases at V and 3 bases at J, with 9 bases in the middle. This CDR3 reads CASSYSMGHYEQYV. CDR3 nucleotide sequence: TGTGCCAGCAGTTACTCGATGGGACACTACGAGCAGTACGTC.

The rearrangement links TRBV7-9 to TRBJ1-1; 7 bases are shared with TRBD1. The CDR3 extends over 13 amino acids. V dropped 5 bases and J dropped 11; count of bases not matched to a gene: 11. Germline V gives CDR1 SEHNR, CDR2 FQNEAQ (reference sequence). The CDR3 reads CASSPRTGLRAFF. The DNA for the CDR3 is TGTGCCAGCAGCCCCCGGACAGGCCTGAGGGCTTTCTTT.

This clonotype turned up a few times. V gene TRBV11-3 combines with J gene TRBJ2-1; D could derive from TRBD1 or TRBD2 (5 bases each). V lost 4 bases and J 6 bases, leaving 10 bases between the germline ends. Germline V gives CDR1 SGHNT, CDR2 YENEEA. This CDR3 is 13 amino acids long. In nucleotides, the CDR3 is TGTGCCAGCAGCTCTTATGGGGGCAATGAGCAGTTCTTC. This translates into CASSSYGGNEQFF. The complete variable domain, with remaining parts taken from reference TRBV11-3 and TRBJ2-1, reads EAGVVQSPRYKIIEKKQPVAFWCNPISGHNTLYWYLQNLGQGPELLIRYENEEAVDDSQLPKDRFSAERLKGVDSTLKIQPAELGDSAVYLCASSSYGGNEQFFGPGTRLTVL.

V usage is TRBV5-5 and J usage is TRBJ2-7; TRBD1 or TRBD2 may be the D gene (5 bases each). Germline values: CDR1 SGHKS, CDR2 YYEKEE (reference sequence). Trimming stripped 0 bases from V and 3 bases from J, with 16 bases between. The CDR3 is 16 amino acids. The chain's CDR3 is CASSLAGAGMDYEQYV. CDR3 nucleotides: TGTGCCAGCAGCTTGGCCGGGGCAGGGATGGACTACGAGCAGTACGTC.

The V gene is TRBV29-1, the J gene TRBJ1-1; D is unresolved. This CDR3 has 13 residues. V was shortened by 6 bases and J by 0 bases, with 11 bases between the two germline ends. Germline CDR1 SQVTM, CDR2 ANQGSEA. Here the CDR3 reads CSVSGVMNTEAFF. CDR3 coding DNA: TGCAGCGTCAGTGGGGTCATGAACACTGAAGCTTTCTTT.

This chain links TRBV7-8 with TRBJ2-7; D remains unclear. The length of the CDR3 is 12 residues. Germline V gene sequence: CDR1 SGHVS, CDR2 FQNEAQ. V was trimmed by 1 base and J by 7 bases, leaving 8 bases between them. CDR3 DNA sequence: TGTGCCAGCAGCTTAGAATTGGGTGAGCAGTACTTC. Its translation: CASSLELGEQYF.

The rearrangement joins TRBV6-1 to TRBJ2-1; D call uncertain. Trimming removed 5 bases from V and 7 bases from J, with 9 bases in between. Germline assignment: CDR1 MNHNS and CDR2 SASEGT. The CDR3 is made up of 12 amino acids. CDR3 region: CASSPHRNEQFF. The CDR3 bases are TGTGCCAGCAGTCCACATAGAAATGAGCAGTTCTTC.

This clonotype was picked up a small number of times. CDR3 residues: CASNLGRGQYNEQFF. For the CDR3, the DNA is TGTGCCAGCAACCTGGGGAGGGGGCAATACAATGAGCAGTTCTTC. V gene TRBV7-2 combines with J gene TRBJ2-1; either TRBD1 or TRBD2 may supply D (7 bases each). V lost 7 bases and J 4 bases, leaving 17 bases between the germline ends. This CDR3 has 15 amino acids. Germline V CDR1 and CDR2: SGHTA, FQGNSA.

J is TRBJ2-5 and V is TRBV20-1, with D tentatively TRBD2 (6 bases). Trimming removed 6 bases at V and 5 bases at J, with 16 bases between. Germline CDR1 DFQATT, CDR2 SNEGSKA (reference sequence). This CDR3 comprises 13 residues. CDR3 sequence reads: CSAPGGGGETQYF. The CDR3 DNA reads TGCAGTGCCCCGGGTGGGGGAGGCGAGACCCAGTACTTC.

This chain joins TRBV4-2 and TRBJ1-5; D remains ambiguous. Trimming took off 0 bases at V and 10 bases at J, with 10 bases between the two ends. The germline CDR1 and CDR2 sequences are LGHNA and YNFKEQ. This CDR3 region has 13 residues. The CDR3 sequence: CASSQDPGHPQHF. DNA of the CDR3: TGTGCCAGCAGCCAAGATCCGGGTCACCCCCAGCATTTT.